Sequencing of this T cell receptor beta chain was carried out in a study of control samples from healthy donors and cancer patients. Note on this clone: Other DNA sequences in the same sample also yield this CDR3.

Sequencing was performed with immunoSEQ multiplex PCR; in TCRdb, only in-frame clones are kept and a portion is missing. The table includes about 34,000 clones, about 88% detected once. Trimming shortened V by 0 bases and J by 4 bases, and 12 bases separated the two germline ends. CDR3 length equals 15 residues. Germline V gene data show CDR1 as MNHNS and CDR2 as SASEGT. Sequenced: PBMCs. This receptor was taken from a woman aged 40 to 50 with lung cancer. The genes are TRBV6-1 and TRBJ1-2, with a weak D call TRBD1 (6 bases). CDR3 amino acids: CASSEAGTHTYGYTF. The DNA of the CDR3 is TGTGCCAGCAGTGAAGCAGGGACACACACCTATGGCTACACCTTC.